This is a list of T cell receptor beta chains from one sample in a study of T cells in Graves' hyperthyroidism and ophthalmopathy. One entry per CDR3 protein results from TCRdb running MiXCR on the multiplex PCR reads. The sample lists 450,000 to 600,000 distinct CDR3 sequences, 14% occurring once. Sequencing was performed on blood. The receptor source for this set is a woman in her forties with Graves' hyperthyroidism. CDR3s include the opening cysteine and the closing phenylalanine or tryptophan. The D gene is left open where the match is weak. Size is stated for part of the rows, as once, few or many counts, or as a class when the clone is expanded.

D gene: -; clone size: -; J gene: TRBJ1-5; V gene: TRBV2; CDR3 DNA: TGTGCCAGCAGTGAGCTAGTTAGCAATCAGCCCCAGCATTTT; CDR3 protein: CASSELVSNQPQHF
D gene: -; clone size: -; J gene: TRBJ2-3; V gene: TRBV6-2/TRBV6-3; CDR3 DNA: TGTGCCAGCAGGAAAGGACACCAAGATACGCAGTATTTT; CDR3 protein: CASRKGHQDTQYF
D gene: TRBD1; clone size: many; J gene: TRBJ2-2; V gene: TRBV7-3; CDR3 DNA: TGTGCCAGCAGCCTAACTCCACAGGGGGCAATTGCCGGGGAGCTGTTTTTT; CDR3 protein: CASSLTPQGAIAGELFF
D gene: TRBD1; clone size: many; J gene: TRBJ2-7; V gene: TRBV28; CDR3 DNA: TGTGCCAGCATTCCGGGACAGGGGTCGGGAGAGCAGTACTTC; CDR3 protein: CASIPGQGSGEQYF
D gene: TRBD1; clone size: -; J gene: TRBJ2-6; V gene: TRBV20-1; CDR3 DNA: TGCAGTGCTAGAGATTCAGGGGGAAAGAGAACCTCTGGGGCCAACGTCCTGACTTTC; CDR3 protein: CSARDSGGKRTSGANVLTF
D gene: -; clone size: few; J gene: TRBJ1-1; V gene: TRBV5-1; CDR3 DNA: TGCGCCAGCAGCCCCCCTGAGGGTTTGAACACTGAAGCTTTCTTT; CDR3 protein: CASSPPEGLNTEAFF
D gene: -; clone size: -; J gene: TRBJ2-1; V gene: TRBV19; CDR3 DNA: TGTGCCAGTAGTATGTACGAGGGCAATGAGCAGTTCTTC; CDR3 protein: CASSMYEGNEQFF
D gene: -; clone size: few; J gene: TRBJ1-2; V gene: TRBV4-1; CDR3 DNA: TGCGCCAGCAGCCAAGTGGTAGGGCGGAATGGCTACACCTTC; CDR3 protein: CASSQVVGRNGYTF
D gene: -; clone size: many; J gene: TRBJ2-1; V gene: TRBV11-2; CDR3 DNA: TGTGCCAGCAGCTTAGAACAGAACAATGAGCAGTTCTTC; CDR3 protein: CASSLEQNNEQFF
D gene: -; clone size: many; J gene: TRBJ1-2; V gene: TRBV28; CDR3 DNA: TGTGCCACCTCGCCCCTCCGGAACTATGGCTACACCTTC; CDR3 protein: CATSPLRNYGYTF
D gene: TRBD2; clone size: many; J gene: TRBJ2-2; V gene: TRBV10-3; CDR3 DNA: TGTGCCATCAGTGGCAAGCGGGATAACACCGGGGAGCTGTTTTTT; CDR3 protein: CAISGKRDNTGELFF
D gene: -; clone size: -; J gene: TRBJ2-1; V gene: TRBV19; CDR3 DNA: TGTGCCAGTAGTATAGTTAGAAGGGACTACAATGAGCAGTTCTTC; CDR3 protein: CASSIVRRDYNEQFF
D gene: -; clone size: many; J gene: TRBJ2-1; V gene: TRBV27; CDR3 DNA: TGTGCCAGCAGTTTTCCCCGAGGGGGGTTAAGCTCCTACAATGAGCAGTTCTTC; CDR3 protein: CASSFPRGGLSSYNEQFF
D gene: TRBD1; clone size: many; J gene: TRBJ2-7; V gene: TRBV28; CDR3 DNA: TGTGCCAGCAGTTCGGGACAGGGGTCGCTGACCTACGAGCAGTACTTC; CDR3 protein: CASSSGQGSLTYEQYF
D gene: -; clone size: many; J gene: TRBJ1-1; V gene: TRBV2; CDR3 DNA: TGTGCCAGCAGCAGGGTTCTCGACACTGAAGCTTTCTTT; CDR3 protein: CASSRVLDTEAFF
D gene: -; clone size: many; J gene: TRBJ2-7; V gene: TRBV18; CDR3 DNA: TGTGCCAGCTCACCACCGACCGGAGAGCAGTACTTC; CDR3 protein: CASSPPTGEQYF
D gene: TRBD1; clone size: many; J gene: TRBJ2-4; V gene: TRBV28; CDR3 DNA: TGTGCCAGCAGTTTAAGGGGGCAAAACATTCAGTACTTC; CDR3 protein: CASSLRGQNIQYF
D gene: TRBD1; clone size: few; J gene: TRBJ1-6; V gene: TRBV6-1; CDR3 DNA: TGTGCCGGACAGGGGTGGCCCTATAATTCACCCCTCCACTTT; CDR3 protein: CAGQGWPYNSPLHF
D gene: -; clone size: many; J gene: TRBJ1-2; V gene: TRBV6-1; CDR3 DNA: TGTGCCAGCAGTGAATGGAGGGGCTATGGCTACACCTTC; CDR3 protein: CASSEWRGYGYTF
D gene: TRBD1; clone size: -; J gene: TRBJ1-4; V gene: TRBV10-2; CDR3 DNA: TGCGCCAGCAGGCCCCGACAGGGCCGGGAAAAACTGTTTTTT; CDR3 protein: CASRPRQGREKLFF
D gene: TRBD1; clone size: many; J gene: TRBJ1-1; V gene: TRBV7-6; CDR3 DNA: TGTGCCAGCAGTTCAAGGACAGGGGGGGGCACTGAAGCTTTCTTT; CDR3 protein: CASSSRTGGGTEAFF
D gene: -; clone size: many; J gene: TRBJ2-7; V gene: TRBV7-2; CDR3 DNA: TGTGCCAGCAGCTTGAACAGGGATAGCTACGAGCAGTACTTC; CDR3 protein: CASSLNRDSYEQYF
D gene: TRBD2; clone size: -; J gene: TRBJ2-7; V gene: TRBV4-1; CDR3 DNA: TGCGCCAGCAGCCAAGATAGGGCCCCTCTTTCGGCGGGAGTTGCTCAGTACGAGCAGTACTTC; CDR3 protein: CASSQDRAPLSAGVAQYEQYF
D gene: TRBD1; clone size: few; J gene: TRBJ2-1; V gene: TRBV19; CDR3 DNA: TGTGCCAGTAGTATAGCGACAGGGGGCAATAATGAGCAGTTCTTC; CDR3 protein: CASSIATGGNNEQFF
D gene: -; clone size: -; J gene: TRBJ1-3; V gene: TRBV7-2; CDR3 DNA: TGTGCCAGCAGCTCGAGGGGGGGTTCTGGAAACACCATATATTTT; CDR3 protein: CASSSRGGSGNTIYF
D gene: -; clone size: many; J gene: TRBJ1-5; V gene: TRBV28; CDR3 DNA: TGTGCCAGCAGTTATCCGGGTGGCAGCAATCAGCCCCAGCATTTT; CDR3 protein: CASSYPGGSNQPQHF
D gene: -; clone size: many; J gene: TRBJ2-3; V gene: TRBV11-2; CDR3 DNA: TGTGCCAGCAGCCCGTCACCGGGTCAGAGCACAGATACGCAGTATTTT; CDR3 protein: CASSPSPGQSTDTQYF
D gene: -; clone size: once; J gene: TRBJ2-1; V gene: TRBV5-5; CDR3 DNA: TGTGCCAGCAGCTTGGACAGCGGCCGACGCAATGAGCAGTTCTTC; CDR3 protein: CASSLDSGRRNEQFF
D gene: -; clone size: many; J gene: TRBJ2-3; V gene: TRBV7-2; CDR3 DNA: TGTGCCAGCAGCTCCGCCGTTGTGGGGACAGATACGCAGTATTTT; CDR3 protein: CASSSAVVGTDTQYF
D gene: -; clone size: -; J gene: TRBJ1-2; V gene: TRBV5-1; CDR3 DNA: TGCGCCAGCAGCTCCTCCGGGTCCCTGACGGATGGCTACACCTTC; CDR3 protein: CASSSSGSLTDGYTF
D gene: -; clone size: many; J gene: TRBJ2-2; V gene: TRBV2; CDR3 DNA: TGTGCCAGCATTGGCGGGACAAGCACCGGGGAGCTGTTTTTT; CDR3 protein: CASIGGTSTGELFF
D gene: -; clone size: -; J gene: TRBJ2-7; V gene: TRBV7-9; CDR3 DNA: TGTGCCAGCAGCAACAGCAGGGCATTTCCCTACGAGCAGTACTTC; CDR3 protein: CASSNSRAFPYEQYF
D gene: TRBD1; clone size: many; J gene: TRBJ1-1; V gene: TRBV7-9; CDR3 DNA: TGTGCCAGCAGCTTAGTAACCTGGGACAGGGGGCATGGTGAAGCTTTCTTT; CDR3 protein: CASSLVTWDRGHGEAFF
D gene: -; clone size: -; J gene: TRBJ1-1; V gene: TRBV28; CDR3 DNA: TGTGCCAGCAGTAGCCCAGGTTCTGTTCTTGGAGCTTTCTTT; CDR3 protein: CASSSPGSVLGAFF
D gene: -; clone size: -; J gene: TRBJ1-5; V gene: TRBV2; CDR3 DNA: TGTGCCAGCAGAGGACAGTATAGCAATCAGCCCCAGCATTTT; CDR3 protein: CASRGQYSNQPQHF
D gene: TRBD1; clone size: -; J gene: TRBJ1-3; V gene: TRBV28; CDR3 DNA: TGTGCCAGCAGAGAGACAGGGAACTCTGGAAACACCATATATTTT; CDR3 protein: CASRETGNSGNTIYF
D gene: TRBD2; clone size: -; J gene: TRBJ2-1; V gene: TRBV5-1; CDR3 DNA: TGCGCCAGCAGCGGATCTAGCGGGAACAACAATGAGCAGTTCTTC; CDR3 protein: CASSGSSGNNNEQFF
D gene: -; clone size: many; J gene: TRBJ2-5; V gene: TRBV28; CDR3 DNA: TGTGCCAGCAGTTTATTAACAGGGAACCAAGAGACCCAGTACTTC; CDR3 protein: CASSLLTGNQETQYF
D gene: TRBD2; clone size: many; J gene: TRBJ2-7; V gene: TRBV7-8; CDR3 DNA: TGTGCCAGCAGCTCTCCCATAGCGGGAGGGAGCTCCTACGAGCAGTACTTC; CDR3 protein: CASSSPIAGGSSYEQYF